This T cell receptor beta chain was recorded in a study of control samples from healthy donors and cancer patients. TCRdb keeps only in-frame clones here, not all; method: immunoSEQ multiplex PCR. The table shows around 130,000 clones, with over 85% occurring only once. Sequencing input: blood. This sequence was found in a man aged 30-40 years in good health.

The chain's CDR3 is CATDRGGGYEQYF. The CDR3 DNA is TGTGCTACCGACAGGGGTGGAGGCTACGAGCAGTACTTC. V usage is TRBV19 and J usage is TRBJ2-7, with TRBD1 matching over 8 bases. Germline V CDR1 and CDR2: LNHDA, SQIVND (reference sequence). The CDR3 is made up of 13 amino acids.